This TCR beta chain was profiled in a study of T cell responses to AZD1222 COVID-19 vaccine. Study background: Whether given at about 4 or about 12 weeks, second doses were pooled.

Sequencing was performed with immunoSEQ multiplex PCR; in TCRdb, only in-frame clones are kept and a portion is missing. The repertoire holds 120,000 or so clones, with roughly 85% as singletons. V lost 0 bases, J lost 3 bases, and 14 bases lay in between. CDR3 size: 16 residues. Germline V gene data show CDR1 as KGHSH and CDR2 as LQKENI. General study results and limits: Repertoire collection took place solely once the T cell response had peaked. Spike-specific TCR depth and breadth grew after two AZD1222 doses. A mostly white British donor set with more females was recruited, and clonal diversity was possibly underestimated.

As to this clone: Its cognate antigen is unknown.

This specimen was peripheral blood, taken on day 0 of AZD1222 vaccination. This sequence joins TRBV18 and TRBJ1-1; D ambiguous. This TCR was sampled from an adult in good health. DNA for the CDR3: TGTGCCAGCTCACCACCAGGACTGGGCGGGGACACTGAAGCTTTCTTT. Protein sequence: CASSPPGLGGDTEAFF. The whole variable domain, filled in from reference TRBV18 and TRBJ1-1, reads NAGVMQNPRHLVRRRGQEARLRCSPMKGHSHVYWYRQLPEEGLKFMVYLQKENIIDESGMPKERFSAEFPKEGPSILRIQQVVRGDSAAYFCASSPPGLGGDTEAFFGQGTRLTVV.